This TCR beta chain was obtained from a study of cytomegalovirus exposure and HLA in healthy donors. Regarding the study as a whole: A later analysis reportedly found that, within productive TCRs, an Asian-associated ancestry cluster had fewer N-insertions than the mean observed across the roughly 700 donors. Previous analysis showed most TCR beta V segments were productive about 87% or about 30% of the time. A later analysis linked a missense DCLRE1C variant to TCR beta V- and J-gene trimming.

A word on this clone: Antigen unknown.

The germline V and J ends were trimmed by 0 bases and 7 bases, with 13 bases remaining between them. Germline values: CDR1 SGHRS, CDR2 YFSETQ. The CDR3 runs to 14 residues. Sampled while nominally healthy, donors likely had unrecorded immune exposures. Primers: 60 Vbeta forward and 13 Jbeta reverse. Data came from immunoSEQ multiplex PCR; TCRdb stores just in-frame clones and leaves some out. Of tens of thousands of clones listed, roughly 70% are singletons. Sequencing input: PBMCs. The sequence derives from a woman between 45 and 65 years old in good health and CMV-seropositive. The genes are TRBV5-1 and TRBJ1-2, with D possibly matching TRBD1 (6 bases). The CDR3 reads CASSLASDRSGYTF. CDR3 in DNA: TGCGCCAGCAGCTTGGCCTCAGACAGGAGTGGCTACACCTTC.